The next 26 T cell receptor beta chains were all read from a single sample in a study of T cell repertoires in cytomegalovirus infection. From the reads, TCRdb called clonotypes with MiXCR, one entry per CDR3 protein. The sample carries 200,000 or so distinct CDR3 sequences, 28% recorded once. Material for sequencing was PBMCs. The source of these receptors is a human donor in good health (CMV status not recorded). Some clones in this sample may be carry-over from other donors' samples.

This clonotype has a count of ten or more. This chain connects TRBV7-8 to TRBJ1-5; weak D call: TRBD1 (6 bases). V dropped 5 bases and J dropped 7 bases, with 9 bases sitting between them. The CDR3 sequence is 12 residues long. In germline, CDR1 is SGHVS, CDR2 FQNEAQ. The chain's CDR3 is CASSAGEQPQHF. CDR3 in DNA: TGTGCCAGCAGCGCAGGGGAACAGCCCCAGCATTTT.

CDR3 protein: CASSTGIAGETQYF. As DNA, the CDR3 is TGTGCCAGCAGTACCGGGATAGCTGGAGAGACCCAGTACTTC. The gene calls are TRBV7-3 and TRBJ2-5, with D possibly matching TRBD2 (5 bases). The CDR3 runs to 14 residues. V was pared by 6 bases and J by 4 bases, with 15 bases between. CDR1 is SGHTA, CDR2 FQGTGA, per germline.

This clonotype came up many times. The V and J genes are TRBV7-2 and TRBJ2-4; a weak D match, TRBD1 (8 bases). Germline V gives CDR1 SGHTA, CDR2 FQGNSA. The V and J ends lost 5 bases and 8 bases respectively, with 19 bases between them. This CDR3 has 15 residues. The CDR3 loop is CASSPSRTGRDIQYF. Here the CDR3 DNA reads TGTGCCAGCAGCCCCAGCCGGACAGGGAGGGACATTCAGTACTTC.

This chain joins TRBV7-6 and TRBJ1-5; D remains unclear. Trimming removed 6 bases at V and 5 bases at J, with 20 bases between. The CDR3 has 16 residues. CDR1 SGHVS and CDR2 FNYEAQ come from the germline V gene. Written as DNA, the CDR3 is TGTGCCAGCAGTCTTACTGACTTCTATGGCGATCAGCCCCAGCATTTT. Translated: CASSLTDFYGDQPQHF.

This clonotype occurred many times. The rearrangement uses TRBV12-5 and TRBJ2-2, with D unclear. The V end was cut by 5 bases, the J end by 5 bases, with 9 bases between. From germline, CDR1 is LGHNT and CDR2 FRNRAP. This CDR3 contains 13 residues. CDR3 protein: CASGISGTGELFF. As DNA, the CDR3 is TGTGCTAGTGGTATTTCTGGAACCGGGGAGCTGTTTTTT.

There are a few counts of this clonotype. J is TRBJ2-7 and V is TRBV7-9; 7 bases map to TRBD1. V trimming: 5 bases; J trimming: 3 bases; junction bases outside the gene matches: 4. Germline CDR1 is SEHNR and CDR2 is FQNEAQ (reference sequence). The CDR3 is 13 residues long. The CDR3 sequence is CASSGGQIYEQYF. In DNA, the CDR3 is TGTGCCAGCAGCGGGGGACAGATCTACGAGCAGTACTTC.

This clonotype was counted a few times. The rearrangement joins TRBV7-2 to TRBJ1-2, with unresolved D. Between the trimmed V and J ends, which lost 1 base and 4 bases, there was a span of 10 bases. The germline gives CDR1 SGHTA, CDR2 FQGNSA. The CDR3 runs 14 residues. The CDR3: CASSLVLRLYGYTF. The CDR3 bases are TGTGCCAGCAGCTTAGTTTTGAGGCTCTATGGCTACACCTTC.

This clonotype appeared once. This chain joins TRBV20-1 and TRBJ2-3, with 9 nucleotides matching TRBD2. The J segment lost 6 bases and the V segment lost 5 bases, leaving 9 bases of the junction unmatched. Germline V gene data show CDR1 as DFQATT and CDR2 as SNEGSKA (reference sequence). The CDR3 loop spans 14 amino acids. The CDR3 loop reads CSAFSGGGPDTQYF. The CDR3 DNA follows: TGCAGTGCTTTTAGCGGGGGTGGCCCGGATACGCAGTATTTT.

In DNA form, the CDR3 reads TGCAGCGTTGGCGTGTTACAGGGCAGGGACTATGGCTACACCTTC. This codes for CSVGVLQGRDYGYTF. The V call is TRBV29-1, the J call TRBJ1-2; the D gene is possibly TRBD1 (6 bases). V lost 4 bases, J lost 3 bases, and 18 bases lay in between. The CDR3 has 15 amino acids. In germline, CDR1 is SQVTM, CDR2 ANQGSEA.

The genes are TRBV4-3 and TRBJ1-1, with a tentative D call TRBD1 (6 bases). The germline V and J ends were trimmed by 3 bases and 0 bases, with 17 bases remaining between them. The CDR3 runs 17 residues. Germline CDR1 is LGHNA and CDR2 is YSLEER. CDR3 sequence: CASSQIAGVLMNTEAFF. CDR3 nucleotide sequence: TGCGCCAGCAGCCAGATTGCAGGGGTTTTAATGAACACTGAAGCTTTCTTT.

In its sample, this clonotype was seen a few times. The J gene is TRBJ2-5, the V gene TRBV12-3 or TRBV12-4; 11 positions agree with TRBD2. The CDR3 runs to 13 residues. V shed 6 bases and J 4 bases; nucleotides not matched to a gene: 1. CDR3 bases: TGTGCCAGCAGGACTAGCGGGGTAGAGACCCAGTACTTC. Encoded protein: CASRTSGVETQYF.

This CDR3 reads CASSWDRGGVYEQYF. The CDR3 DNA reads as TGTGCCAGCAGCTGGGACAGGGGAGGCGTCTACGAGCAGTACTTC. The chain couples TRBV7-6 to TRBJ2-7, with 10 bases that match TRBD1. V gave up 4 bases and J gave up 3 bases; unmatched junction bases: 6. Germline-derived CDR1 and CDR2 are SGHVS and FNYEAQ. CDR3 size: 15 residues.

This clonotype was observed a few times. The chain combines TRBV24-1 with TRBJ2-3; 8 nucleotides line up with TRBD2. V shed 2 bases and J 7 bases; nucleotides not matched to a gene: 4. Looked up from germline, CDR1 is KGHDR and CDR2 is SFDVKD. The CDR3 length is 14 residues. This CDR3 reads CATSDSLAGNTQYF. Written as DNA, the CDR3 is TGTGCCACCAGTGATTCTTTAGCGGGAAATACGCAGTATTTT.

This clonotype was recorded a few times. This CDR3 reads CASSFGTEAFF. The CDR3 DNA reads as TGTGCCAGCAGCTTTGGAACTGAAGCTTTCTTT. J is TRBJ1-1 and V is TRBV7-2, with D uncertain. The CDR3 totals 11 residues. Germline CDR1 and CDR2: SGHTA and FQGNSA. Trimming shortened V by 3 bases and J by 5 bases, and 4 bases separated the two germline ends.

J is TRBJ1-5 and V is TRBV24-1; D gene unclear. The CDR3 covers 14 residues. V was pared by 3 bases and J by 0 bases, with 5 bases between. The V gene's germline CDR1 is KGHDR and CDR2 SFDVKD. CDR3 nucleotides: TGTGCCACCAGTGATCCGGGTAGCAATCAGCCCCAGCATTTT. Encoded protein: CATSDPGSNQPQHF.

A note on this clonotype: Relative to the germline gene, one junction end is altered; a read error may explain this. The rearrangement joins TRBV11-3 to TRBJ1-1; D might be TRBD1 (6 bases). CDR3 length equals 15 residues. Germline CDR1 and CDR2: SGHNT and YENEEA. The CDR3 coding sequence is TGTCCCAGCAGCTCCAACGAGGGGGGGTTGACTGAAGCTTTCTTT. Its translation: CPSSSNEGGLTEAFF.

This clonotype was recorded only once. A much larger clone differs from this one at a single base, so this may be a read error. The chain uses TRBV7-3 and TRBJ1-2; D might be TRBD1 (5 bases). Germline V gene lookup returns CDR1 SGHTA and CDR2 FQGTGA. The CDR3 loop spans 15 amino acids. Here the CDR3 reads CDSSPTGREDYGYTF. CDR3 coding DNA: TGTGACAGCAGCCCCACGGGCAGGGAGGACTATGGCTACACCTTC.

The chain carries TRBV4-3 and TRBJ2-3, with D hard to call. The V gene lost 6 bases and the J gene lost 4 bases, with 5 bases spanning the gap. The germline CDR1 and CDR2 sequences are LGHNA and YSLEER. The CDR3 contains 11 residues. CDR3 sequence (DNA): TGCGCCAGCAGTTCCGCAGATACGCAGTATTTT. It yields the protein CASSSADTQYF.

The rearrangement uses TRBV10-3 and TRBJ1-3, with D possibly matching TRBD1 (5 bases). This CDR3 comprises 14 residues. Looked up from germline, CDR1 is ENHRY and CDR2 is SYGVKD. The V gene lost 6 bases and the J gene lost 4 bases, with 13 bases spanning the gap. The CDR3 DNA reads TGTGCCATCAGGATGGGGACCGGAGGAAACACCATATATTTT. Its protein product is CAIRMGTGGNTIYF.

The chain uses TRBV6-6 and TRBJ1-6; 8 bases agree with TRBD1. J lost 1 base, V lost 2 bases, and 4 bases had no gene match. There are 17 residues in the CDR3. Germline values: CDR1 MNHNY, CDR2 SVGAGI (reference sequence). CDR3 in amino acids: CASSYPTGGSYNSPLHF. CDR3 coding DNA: TGTGCCAGCAGTTACCCCACAGGGGGTTCCTATAATTCACCCCTCCACTTT.

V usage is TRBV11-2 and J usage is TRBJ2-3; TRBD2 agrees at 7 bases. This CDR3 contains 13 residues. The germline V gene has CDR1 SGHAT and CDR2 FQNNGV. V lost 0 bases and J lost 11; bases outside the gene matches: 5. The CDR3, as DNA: TGTGCCAGCAGCTTAGATTGGGGACTACAGCAGTATTTT. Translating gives CASSLDWGLQQYF.

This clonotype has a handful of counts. CDR3 bases: TGTGCCAGCAGCCCCCTGAGGCGGAGCAGCTCCTACGAGCAGTACTTC. Protein sequence: CASSPLRRSSSYEQYF. J is TRBJ2-7 and V is TRBV11-2, with D uncertain. The CDR3 has 16 residues. Per the germline V gene, CDR1 is SGHAT and CDR2 is FQNNGV. V was shortened by 5 bases and J by 0 bases, with 17 bases between the two germline ends.

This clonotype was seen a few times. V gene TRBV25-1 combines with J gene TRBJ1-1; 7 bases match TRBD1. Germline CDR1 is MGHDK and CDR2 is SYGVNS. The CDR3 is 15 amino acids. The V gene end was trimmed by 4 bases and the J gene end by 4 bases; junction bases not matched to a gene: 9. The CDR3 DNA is TGTGCCAGCAGTGTCGTAGACAGGGAGGTCACTGAAGCTTTCTTT. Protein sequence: CASSVVDREVTEAFF.

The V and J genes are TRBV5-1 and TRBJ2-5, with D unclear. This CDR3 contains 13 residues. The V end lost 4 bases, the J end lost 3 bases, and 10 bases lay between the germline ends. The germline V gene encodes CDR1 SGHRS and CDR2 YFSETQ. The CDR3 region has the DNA TGCGCCAGCAGCCTGAACCCGGAAGAGACCCAGTACTTC. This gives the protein CASSLNPEETQYF.

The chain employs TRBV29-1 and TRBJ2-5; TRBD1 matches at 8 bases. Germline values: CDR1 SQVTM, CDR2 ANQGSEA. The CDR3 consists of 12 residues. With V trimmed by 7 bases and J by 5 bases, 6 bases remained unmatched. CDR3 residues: CSADRGFETQYF. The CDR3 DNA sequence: TGCAGCGCCGACAGGGGCTTCGAGACCCAGTACTTC.

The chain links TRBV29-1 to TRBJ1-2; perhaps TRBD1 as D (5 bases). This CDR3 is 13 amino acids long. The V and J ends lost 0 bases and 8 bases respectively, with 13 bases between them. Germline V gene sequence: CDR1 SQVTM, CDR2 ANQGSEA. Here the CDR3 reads CSVEDLQRDGYTF. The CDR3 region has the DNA TGCAGCGTTGAAGATCTGCAAAGGGACGGCTACACCTTC.